The present entry profiles one T cell receptor (beta chain) with its context. The record originates from a study of blood T cell repertoires in COVID-19. The overall study: Samples of COVID-19 (acute and convalescent) were obtained from the United States, Italy and Spain. PBMCs, B-cell-depleted T cells, or T cells were the source of the cDNA or gDNA that made up the material.

As handled by the study authors: Amplification of reference gene primers provided the estimated nucleated cell counts. Produced via immunoSEQ multiplex PCR; TCRdb's table is partial and in-frame only. Clone size and the V and J calls come from that table; the DNA yielded D and trimming. Here the sample spans tens of thousands of clones, around 90% being singletons. The CDR3 is 11 residues long. V dropped 5 bases and J dropped 5 bases, with 6 bases sitting between them. CDR1 is MDHEN, CDR2 SYDVKM, per germline. The TCR comes from a human donor with active COVID-19. The donor label of this sample is uncertain. The sequenced sample was peripheral blood. The chain employs TRBV28 and TRBJ1-1; no clear D gene. CDR3 in amino acids: CASSPRTEAFF. The DNA of the CDR3 is TGTGCCAGCAGTCCTCGTACTGAAGCTTTCTTT.